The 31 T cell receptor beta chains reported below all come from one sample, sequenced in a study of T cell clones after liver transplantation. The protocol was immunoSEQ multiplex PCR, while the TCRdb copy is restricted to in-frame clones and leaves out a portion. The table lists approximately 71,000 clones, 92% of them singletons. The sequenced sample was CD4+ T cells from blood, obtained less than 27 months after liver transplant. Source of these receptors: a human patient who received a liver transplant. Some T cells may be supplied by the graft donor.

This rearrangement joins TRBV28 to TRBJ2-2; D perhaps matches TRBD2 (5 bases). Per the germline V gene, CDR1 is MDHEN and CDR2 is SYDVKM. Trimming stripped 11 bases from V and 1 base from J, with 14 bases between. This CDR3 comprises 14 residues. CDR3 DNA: TGTGCCGTCGAGGGCAGCTTGAACACCGGGGAGCTGTTTTTT. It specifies CAVEGSLNTGELFF.

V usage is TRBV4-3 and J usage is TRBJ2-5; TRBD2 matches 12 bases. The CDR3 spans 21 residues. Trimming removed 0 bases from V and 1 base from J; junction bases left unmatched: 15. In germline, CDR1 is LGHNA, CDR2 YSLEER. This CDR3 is CASSQDRGGTSGRPGQETQYF. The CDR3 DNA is TGCGCCAGCAGCCAAGATCGGGGGGGAACTAGCGGGAGGCCGGGCCAAGAGACCCAGTACTTC.

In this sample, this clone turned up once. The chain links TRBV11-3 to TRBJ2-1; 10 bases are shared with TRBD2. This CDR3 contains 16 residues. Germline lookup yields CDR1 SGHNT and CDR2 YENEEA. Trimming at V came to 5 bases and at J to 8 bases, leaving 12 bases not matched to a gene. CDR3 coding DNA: TGTGCCAGCAGCCCCCGGCTAGCGGGAGTTCAGCATGAGCAGTTCTTC. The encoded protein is CASSPRLAGVQHEQFF.

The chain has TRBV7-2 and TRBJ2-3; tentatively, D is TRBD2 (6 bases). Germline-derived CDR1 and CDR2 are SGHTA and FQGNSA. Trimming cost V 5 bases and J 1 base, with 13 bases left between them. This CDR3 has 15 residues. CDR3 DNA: TGTGCCAGCAGCATTACGGGAGCGGGCACAGATACGCAGTATTTT. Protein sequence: CASSITGAGTDTQYF.

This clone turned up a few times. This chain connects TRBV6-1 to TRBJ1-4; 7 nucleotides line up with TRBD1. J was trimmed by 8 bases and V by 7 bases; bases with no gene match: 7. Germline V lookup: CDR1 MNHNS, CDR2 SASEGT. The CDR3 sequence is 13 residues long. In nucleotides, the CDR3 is TGTGCCAGCAAGAAGACAGGGTACGAAAAACTGTTTTTT. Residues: CASKKTGYEKLFF.

This CDR3 is CASRHYDSGSGANVLTF. Written as DNA, the CDR3 is TGTGCCAGCAGACACTATGACTCCGGCTCTGGGGCCAACGTCCTGACTTTC. The chain couples TRBV11-2 to TRBJ2-6, with D uncertain. This CDR3 is built from 17 residues. V lost 6 bases and J lost 0, with 15 bases in between. Germline V lookup: CDR1 SGHAT, CDR2 FQNNGV.

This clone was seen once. This CDR3 is CASSVLMNTEAFF. The CDR3 DNA follows: TGTGCCAGCAGCGTCTTGATGAACACTGAAGCTTTCTTT. The chain uses TRBV9 and TRBJ1-1, with D hard to call. V gave up 2 bases and J gave up 0 bases, with 5 bases separating them. The V gene's germline CDR1 is SGDLS and CDR2 YYNGEE. This CDR3 is built from 13 residues.

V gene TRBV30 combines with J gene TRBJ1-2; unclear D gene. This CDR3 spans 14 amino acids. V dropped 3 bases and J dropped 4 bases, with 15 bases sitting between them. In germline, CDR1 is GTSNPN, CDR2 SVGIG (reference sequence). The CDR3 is CAWRAPAAGYGYTF. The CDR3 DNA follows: TGTGCCTGGAGAGCGCCGGCCGCGGGCTATGGCTACACCTTC.

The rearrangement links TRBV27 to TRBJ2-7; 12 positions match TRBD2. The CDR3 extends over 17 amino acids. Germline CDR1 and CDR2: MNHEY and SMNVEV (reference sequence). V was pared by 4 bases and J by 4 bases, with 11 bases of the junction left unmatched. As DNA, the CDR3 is TGTGCCAGCAGTTCACCATTCCGGACTAGCGGGAAATACGAGCAGTACTTC. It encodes CASSSPFRTSGKYEQYF.

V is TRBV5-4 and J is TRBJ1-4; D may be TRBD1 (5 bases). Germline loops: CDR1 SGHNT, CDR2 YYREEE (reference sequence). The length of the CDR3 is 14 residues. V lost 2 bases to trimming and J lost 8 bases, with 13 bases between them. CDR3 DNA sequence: TGTGCCAGCAGCTTACAGGACTCCCGGGAAAAACTGTTTTTT. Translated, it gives CASSLQDSREKLFF.

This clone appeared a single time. CDR3 sequence reads: CASSPPGGRGSEQFF. The CDR3 nucleotides are TGTGCCAGCAGCCCTCCAGGCGGGAGGGGAAGTGAGCAGTTCTTC. The J gene is TRBJ2-1, the V gene TRBV28; 9 bases map to TRBD2. V lost 6 bases and J lost 9; bases outside the gene matches: 12. This CDR3 is built from 15 residues. CDR1 MDHEN and CDR2 SYDVKM come from the germline V gene.

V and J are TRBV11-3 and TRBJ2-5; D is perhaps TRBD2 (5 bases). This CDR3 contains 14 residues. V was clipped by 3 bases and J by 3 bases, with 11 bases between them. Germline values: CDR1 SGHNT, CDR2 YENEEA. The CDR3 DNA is TGTGCCAGCAGCTTCGGGGATCGGAAAGAGACCCAGTACTTC. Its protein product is CASSFGDRKETQYF.

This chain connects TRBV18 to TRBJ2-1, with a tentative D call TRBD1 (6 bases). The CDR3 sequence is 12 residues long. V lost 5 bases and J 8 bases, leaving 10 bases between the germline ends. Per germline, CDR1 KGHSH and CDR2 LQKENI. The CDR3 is CASSTGYDEQFF. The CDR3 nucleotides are TGTGCCAGCTCAACAGGGTACGATGAGCAGTTCTTC.

Here the CDR3 reads CASSQTGLAANEQFF. CDR3 in DNA: TGTGCCAGCTCACAAACAGGACTAGCGGCCAATGAGCAGTTCTTC. The chain couples TRBV18 to TRBJ2-1, with TRBD2 identical over 10 bases. CDR3 length equals 15 residues. The ends lost 4 bases at V and 6 bases at J; junction bases unmatched: 6. Germline V gives CDR1 KGHSH, CDR2 LQKENI.

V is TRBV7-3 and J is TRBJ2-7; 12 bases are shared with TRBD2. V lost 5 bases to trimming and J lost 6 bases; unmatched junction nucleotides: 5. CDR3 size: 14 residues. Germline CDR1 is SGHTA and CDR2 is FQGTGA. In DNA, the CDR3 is TGTGCCAGCAGCCGACTAGCGGGAGAGGTCGAGCAGTACTTC. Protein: CASSRLAGEVEQYF.

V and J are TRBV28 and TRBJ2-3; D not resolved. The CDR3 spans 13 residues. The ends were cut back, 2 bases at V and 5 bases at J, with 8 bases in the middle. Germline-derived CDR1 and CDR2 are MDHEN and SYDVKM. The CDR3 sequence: CASSLVGLDTQYF. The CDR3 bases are TGTGCCAGCAGTTTAGTAGGGTTAGATACGCAGTATTTT. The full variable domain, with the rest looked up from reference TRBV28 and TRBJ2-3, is DVKVTQSSRYLVKRTGEKVFLECVQDMDHENMFWYRQDPGLGLRLIYFSYDVKMKEKGDIPEGYSVSREKKERFSLILESASTNQTSMYLCASSLVGLDTQYFGPGTRLTVL.

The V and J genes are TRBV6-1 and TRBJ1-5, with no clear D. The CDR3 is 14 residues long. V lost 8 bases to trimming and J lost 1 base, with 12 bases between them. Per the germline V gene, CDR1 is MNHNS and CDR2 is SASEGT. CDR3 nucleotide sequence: TGTGCCAGCCGGCAGGCCTCGAGCAATCAGCCCCAGCATTTT. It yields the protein CASRQASSNQPQHF.

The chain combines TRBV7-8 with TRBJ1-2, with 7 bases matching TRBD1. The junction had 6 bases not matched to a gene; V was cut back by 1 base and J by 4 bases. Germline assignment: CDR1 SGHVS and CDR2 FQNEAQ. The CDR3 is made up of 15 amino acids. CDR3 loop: CASSLGTGSAYGYTF. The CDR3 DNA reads TGTGCCAGCAGCTTAGGGACAGGCTCCGCCTATGGCTACACCTTC.

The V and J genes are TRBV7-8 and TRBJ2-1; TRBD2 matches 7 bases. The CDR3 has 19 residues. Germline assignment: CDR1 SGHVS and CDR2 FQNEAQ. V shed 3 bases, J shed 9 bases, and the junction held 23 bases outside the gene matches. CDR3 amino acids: CASSLVAGLRSGAPREQFF. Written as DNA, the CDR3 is TGTGCCAGCAGCTTGGTTGCGGGGTTACGGAGCGGGGCCCCTCGTGAGCAGTTCTTC.

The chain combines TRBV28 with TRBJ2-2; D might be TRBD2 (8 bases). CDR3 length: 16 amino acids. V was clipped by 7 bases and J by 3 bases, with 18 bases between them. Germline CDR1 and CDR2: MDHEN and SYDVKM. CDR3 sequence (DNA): TGTGCCAGCATGCCCGGGAGGGGGCACTACACCGGGGAGCTGTTTTTT. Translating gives CASMPGRGHYTGELFF.

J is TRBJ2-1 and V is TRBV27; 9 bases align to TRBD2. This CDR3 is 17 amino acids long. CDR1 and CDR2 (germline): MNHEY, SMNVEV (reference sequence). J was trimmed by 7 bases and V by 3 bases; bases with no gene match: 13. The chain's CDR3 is CASSFVSGSLLGNEQFF. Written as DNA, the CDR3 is TGTGCCAGCAGTTTCGTTAGCGGGAGCCTTCTCGGGAATGAGCAGTTCTTC.

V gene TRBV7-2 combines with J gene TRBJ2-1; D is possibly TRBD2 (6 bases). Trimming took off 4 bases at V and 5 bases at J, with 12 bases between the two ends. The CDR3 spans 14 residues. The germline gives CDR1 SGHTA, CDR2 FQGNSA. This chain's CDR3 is CASSSAWGDNEQFF. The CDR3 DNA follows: TGTGCCAGCAGCTCGGCCTGGGGGGACAATGAGCAGTTCTTC.

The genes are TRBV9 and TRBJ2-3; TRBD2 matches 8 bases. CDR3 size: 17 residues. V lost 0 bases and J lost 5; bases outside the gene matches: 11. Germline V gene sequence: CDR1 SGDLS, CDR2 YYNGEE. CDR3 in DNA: TGTGCCAGCAGCGTAGGGATAGGGCGGGAGGCGGTAGATACGCAGTATTTT. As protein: CASSVGIGREAVDTQYF.

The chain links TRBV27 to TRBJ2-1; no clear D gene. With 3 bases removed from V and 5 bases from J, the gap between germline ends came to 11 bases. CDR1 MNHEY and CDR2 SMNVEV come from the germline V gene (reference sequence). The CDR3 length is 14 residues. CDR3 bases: TGTGCCAGCAGTTTTGCCGTACAAAACAATGAGCAGTTCTTC. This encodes CASSFAVQNNEQFF.

CDR3 amino acids: CASSPASQGQETQYF. CDR3 bases: TGTGCCAGCTCACCAGCTAGTCAGGGGCAAGAGACCCAGTACTTC. This chain links TRBV18 with TRBJ2-5; the D gene is possibly TRBD1 (6 bases). CDR3 length equals 15 residues. From germline, CDR1 is KGHSH and CDR2 LQKENI. Deletions cut 2 bases from V and 2 bases from J, with 12 bases between.

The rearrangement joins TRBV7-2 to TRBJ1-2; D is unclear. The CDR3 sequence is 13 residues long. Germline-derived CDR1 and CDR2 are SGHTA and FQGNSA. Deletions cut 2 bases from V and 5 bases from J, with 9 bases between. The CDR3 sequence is CASSLWPRYGYTF. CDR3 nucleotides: TGTGCCAGCAGCTTATGGCCCCGTTATGGCTACACCTTC.

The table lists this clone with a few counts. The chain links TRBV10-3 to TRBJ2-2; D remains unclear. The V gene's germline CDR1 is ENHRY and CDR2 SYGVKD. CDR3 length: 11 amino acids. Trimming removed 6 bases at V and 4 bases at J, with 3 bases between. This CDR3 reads CAIRSTGELFF. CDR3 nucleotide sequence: TGTGCCATCAGGAGCACCGGGGAGCTGTTTTTT.

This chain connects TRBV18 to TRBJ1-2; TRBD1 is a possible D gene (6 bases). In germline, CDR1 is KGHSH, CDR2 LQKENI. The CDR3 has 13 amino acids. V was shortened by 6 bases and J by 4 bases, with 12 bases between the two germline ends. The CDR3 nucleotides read TGTGCCAGCTCTCCCGACAGGATCTATGGCTACACCTTC. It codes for CASSPDRIYGYTF.

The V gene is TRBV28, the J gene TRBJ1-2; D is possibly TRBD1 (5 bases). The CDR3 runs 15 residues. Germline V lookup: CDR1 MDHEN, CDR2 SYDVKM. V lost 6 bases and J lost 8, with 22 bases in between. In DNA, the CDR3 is TGTGCCAGCAGCCTCCTCTCGCAGGGCCCGGGAGGCTACACCTTC. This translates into CASSLLSQGPGGYTF.

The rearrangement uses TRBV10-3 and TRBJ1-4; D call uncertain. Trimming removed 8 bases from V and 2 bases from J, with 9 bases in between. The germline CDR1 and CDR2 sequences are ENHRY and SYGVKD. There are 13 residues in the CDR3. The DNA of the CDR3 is TGTGCCATCTCTACCGGGACTAATGAAAAACTGTTTTTT. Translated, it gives CAISTGTNEKLFF.

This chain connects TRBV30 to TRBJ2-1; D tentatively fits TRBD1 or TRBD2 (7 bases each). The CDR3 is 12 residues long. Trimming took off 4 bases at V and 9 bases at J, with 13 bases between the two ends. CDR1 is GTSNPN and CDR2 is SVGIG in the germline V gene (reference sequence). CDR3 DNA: TGTGCCTGGACCAGGGGGGGACCTGAGCAGTTCTTC. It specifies CAWTRGGPEQFF.